This entry is about one T cell receptor beta chain. Its target is unknown. Alongside a J-beta primer mix, a sample-barcoded 5' primer served in a second PCR lasting roughly 6 to 11 cycles. TCRdb fed the 5' RACE reads into MiXCR, producing one record per CDR3 protein. Of more than 1,400,000 distinct CDR3 sequences listed, about 40% were seen once; the top ten hold 7.9%. This record comes from a study of blood T cells in healthy people across ages. Overall study results and limits: As age increased, TCR beta diversity per million T cells fell in a roughly linear fashion.

The germline V and J ends were trimmed by 6 bases and 5 bases, with 11 bases remaining between them. The germline gives CDR1 MGHDK, CDR2 SYGVNS. The CDR3 runs 13 residues. This chain links TRBV25-1 with TRBJ1-5, with TRBD1 as a possible D gene (5 bases). This sequence was found in a woman aged 18-35 years in good health. What was sequenced was blood. The chain's CDR3 is CASRGTGHQPQHF. CDR3 DNA: TGTGCCAGCAGGGGAACAGGCCATCAGCCCCAGCATTTT.